This T cell receptor (beta chain) was found in a study of blood T cell repertoires in COVID-19. Study details: COVID-19 samples from acute and convalescent phases originated in the United States, Italy and Spain. Sample material is recorded as cDNA or gDNA derived from T cells, B-cell-depleted T cells, or PBMCs.

This clone occurred a few times. Trimming pared 0 bases from V and 10 bases from J, leaving 14 bases between. The CDR3 length is 15 residues. The germline CDR1 and CDR2 sequences are SGHRS and YFSETQ. Original processing notes: By means of reference gene primer amplification, nucleated cell counts were estimated. Some clones are missing from TCRdb's copy, which holds only in-frame ones; the method was immunoSEQ multiplex PCR. V and J calls and clone size follow that table, whereas D and trimming were derived from the DNA. The repertoire holds 350,000 or so clones, approximately 82% seen once, with 2.5% to 3.5% in the top ten.

Sequencing used peripheral blood. The gene calls are TRBV5-1 and TRBJ1-6; weak D call: TRBD1 (6 bases). This sequence originates from a man aged 25-45 years with active or convalescent COVID-19. CDR3 nucleotides: TGCGCCAGCAGCTTGGGTGGCAGGGGAAGATCACCCCTCCACTTT. As protein: CASSLGGRGRSPLHF.